This T cell receptor beta chain was documented in a study of post-analysis software for immune sequencing data. Across the study: Secondary progressive, relapsing-remitting and progressive-relapsing multiple sclerosis were among the included disease courses.

Study-wide points: Relative to controls, patients had a few TRBV segments at higher frequency, with TRBV5-6, TRBV5-1 and TRBV20-1 among these.

This clonotype showed up just a few times. No antigen is known for it. Libraries were made from TCR beta cDNA, and they carried unique molecular identifiers. TCRdb reanalysed the PCR reads using MiXCR and keeps one entry per CDR3 protein. The table records roughly 800,000 distinct CDR3 sequences, around 45% of them present only once. The CDR3 totals 12 residues. Between the trimmed V and J ends, which lost 4 bases and 4 bases, there was a span of 10 bases. In germline, CDR1 is SQVTM, CDR2 ANQGSEA. Sample: blood. The clonotype was recovered from a girl between 10 and 17 years old with multiple sclerosis. This chain uses TRBV29-1 with TRBJ1-2, with a possible D match to TRBD1 (5 bases). CDR3 coding DNA: TGCAGCGTTGCTGGGGGGATCTATGGCTACACCTTC. It specifies CSVAGGIYGYTF.